The entry that follows covers one TCR beta chain sequence. Its antigen is unidentified. Researchers amplified the TCR beta CDR3 regions from RNA transcripts. With the HTBI primer set, the TCR CDR3 went through a first round of RT-PCR. TCRdb passed the multiplex PCR reads through MiXCR, listing each CDR3 protein once. The data contain under 700,000 distinct CDR3 sequences, around 45% of them seen just once; the ten biggest clones take up roughly 8.2%. This sample was included in a study of T cells in Graves' hyperthyroidism and ophthalmopathy. Points from the study as a whole: Blood samples included most of the expanded thyroid clonotypes exceeding 0.001.

The definition of stable Graves' hyperthyroidism was no ophthalmopathy progression within 18 months. Each patient was aged 18 to 65 and had newly diagnosed hyperthyroidism of under 2 months' duration. The sample was peripheral blood or thyroid tissue (not recorded which). The sequence came from a woman aged 18-29 years with Graves' hyperthyroidism.

The CDR3 here is CATSPRTDEKLFF. CDR3 in DNA: TGTGCCACCTCTCCGCGGACAGATGAAAAACTGTTTTTT. V usage is TRBV24-1 and J usage is TRBJ1-4, with a possible D match to TRBD1 (6 bases). Per the germline V gene, CDR1 is KGHDR and CDR2 is SFDVKD. The germline V and J ends were trimmed by 9 bases and 6 bases, with 13 bases remaining between them. This CDR3 spans 13 amino acids.